This T cell receptor (beta chain) was captured in a study of blood T cell repertoires in COVID-19. Study-wide context: T cells, B-cell-depleted T cells, or PBMCs provided the cDNA or gDNA that served as material.

In the original processing: Amplified reference gene primers provided the basis for estimating nucleated cell counts. Produced via immunoSEQ multiplex PCR; TCRdb's table is partial and in-frame only. V, J and clone size were drawn from that table, and D and trimming were deduced from the DNA. The sample contains 650,000 to 800,000 clones, 90% of which appear only once. V shed 6 bases, J shed 10 bases, and the junction held 7 bases outside the gene matches. The CDR3 length is 13 residues. From germline, CDR1 is MNHEY and CDR2 SMNVEV (reference sequence). The rearrangement uses TRBV27 and TRBJ1-4; 8 nucleotides match TRBD1. This clonotype was obtained from a woman aged 18 to 35 with acute or convalescent COVID-19. The sequencing input was peripheral blood. The CDR3: CASSPDRAAKLFF. The CDR3 nucleotides are TGTGCCAGCAGCCCGGACAGGGCGGCAAAACTGTTTTTT.